This T cell receptor (beta chain) was captured by sequencing in a study of cytomegalovirus exposure and HLA in healthy donors. V lost 6 bases and J 13 bases, leaving 18 bases between the germline ends. The germline V gene encodes CDR1 LNHDA and CDR2 SQIVND (reference sequence). This CDR3 comprises 13 residues. Vbeta (60) and Jbeta (13) primers were used in the PCR. Assay: immunoSEQ multiplex PCR; the TCRdb copy retains only in-frame clones and omits some. The sample holds around 150,000 clones, roughly 76% seen once. Sequenced: PBMCs. The chain uses TRBV19 and TRBJ1-4; D may be TRBD1 (5 bases). The TCR was taken from a human donor in good health. The CDR3 bases are TGTGCCAGTAGGGGGAAGGGGTCGGTCGGACTGTTTTTT. Its translation: CASRGKGSVGLFF.